The rows below give T cell receptor beta chains drawn from one sample of a study of blood T cell repertoires in COVID-19. Some clones are missing from TCRdb's copy, which holds only in-frame ones; the method was immunoSEQ multiplex PCR. The sample lists over 50,000 clones; roughly three quarters were seen once. Specimen: peripheral blood. The receptor source for this set is a human donor with active or convalescent COVID-19. The donor label of this sample is uncertain. Each CDR3 is given with its conserved first and last residue. The order of the fields is V gene, D gene, clone size, J gene, CDR3 DNA, CDR3 protein. A D gene is named only where the DNA matches it firmly. Size tells how often a clone was seen (once, few, many) or the class of an expanded clone, and some rows leave it out.

v_call: TRBV7-2; d_call: TRBD1; clone_size: NA; j_call: TRBJ2-7; cdr3_nt: TGTGCCAGCAGCTTCATCGGGACAGGCAACGAGCAGTACTTC; cdr3_aa: CASSFIGTGNEQYF
v_call: TRBV7-8; d_call: NA; clone_size: few; j_call: TRBJ1-1; cdr3_nt: TGTGCCAGCAGCTTAGCGCGCTCAGGGGTAAGCACTGAAGCTTTCTTT; cdr3_aa: CASSLARSGVSTEAFF
v_call: TRBV4-2; d_call: TRBD2; clone_size: NA; j_call: TRBJ2-1; cdr3_nt: TGTGCCAGCAGCCTAAGCGGGAGAGGTTACAATGAGCAGTTCTTC; cdr3_aa: CASSLSGRGYNEQFF
v_call: TRBV7-3; d_call: NA; clone_size: NA; j_call: TRBJ2-3; cdr3_nt: TGTGCCAGCAGCTCCCCCCCTGGCACGCAGTATTTT; cdr3_aa: CASSSPPGTQYF
v_call: TRBV19; d_call: TRBD2; clone_size: NA; j_call: TRBJ2-1; cdr3_nt: TGTGCCACCCGGCTAGCGGGAAGCAATGAGCAGTTCTTC; cdr3_aa: CATRLAGSNEQFF
v_call: TRBV28; d_call: TRBD2; clone_size: NA; j_call: TRBJ2-7; cdr3_nt: TGTGCCAGCAGTTATCCGGGAGGGGTCTACGAGCAGTACTTC; cdr3_aa: CASSYPGGVYEQYF
v_call: TRBV30; d_call: NA; clone_size: NA; j_call: TRBJ1-1; cdr3_nt: TGTGCCTGGAGTCCAGGGGAACGGACAGCTTTCTTT; cdr3_aa: CAWSPGERTAFF
v_call: TRBV19; d_call: NA; clone_size: NA; j_call: TRBJ1-5; cdr3_nt: TGTGCCAGTAGTCGACAGGTCAATCAGCCCCAGCATTTT; cdr3_aa: CASSRQVNQPQHF
v_call: TRBV7-9; d_call: NA; clone_size: NA; j_call: TRBJ2-1; cdr3_nt: TGTGCCAGCAGTCCAGGCCTTCTCAATGAGCAGTTCTTC; cdr3_aa: CASSPGLLNEQFF
v_call: TRBV10-1; d_call: TRBD1; clone_size: NA; j_call: TRBJ1-2; cdr3_nt: TGCGCCATCGGACAGGGTAAGTCTAACTATGGCTACACCTTC; cdr3_aa: CAIGQGKSNYGYTF
v_call: TRBV2; d_call: NA; clone_size: NA; j_call: TRBJ1-2; cdr3_nt: TGTGCCAGCAGCCAAGACCTAGCTTCTGACTATGGCTACACCTTC; cdr3_aa: CASSQDLASDYGYTF
v_call: TRBV5-4; d_call: TRBD2; clone_size: NA; j_call: TRBJ2-1; cdr3_nt: TGTGCCAGCAGCCAGACTAGCGGGAGGGCCAATGAGCAGTTCTTC; cdr3_aa: CASSQTSGRANEQFF
v_call: TRBV18; d_call: TRBD2; clone_size: NA; j_call: TRBJ2-1; cdr3_nt: TGTGCCAGCTCACCGGGGGGGCTAGCGGGAGCTGAGCAGTTCTTC; cdr3_aa: CASSPGGLAGAEQFF
v_call: TRBV7-2; d_call: NA; clone_size: NA; j_call: TRBJ2-1; cdr3_nt: TGTGCCAGCAGCCCTGACAACTTTCCCTACAATGAGCAGTTCTTC; cdr3_aa: CASSPDNFPYNEQFF
v_call: TRBV5-1; d_call: TRBD2; clone_size: NA; j_call: TRBJ2-3; cdr3_nt: TGCGCCAGCAGCTTGGTGGGGCTAGCGGCTGCAGATACGCAGTATTTT; cdr3_aa: CASSLVGLAAADTQYF
v_call: TRBV9; d_call: NA; clone_size: NA; j_call: TRBJ1-5; cdr3_nt: TGTGCCAGCAGCGTAGGGGTACAGCTCAATCAGCCCCAGCATTTT; cdr3_aa: CASSVGVQLNQPQHF
v_call: TRBV27; d_call: TRBD1; clone_size: NA; j_call: TRBJ1-2; cdr3_nt: TGTGCCAGCGGCCTAGGGGGCGGATATGGCTACACCTTC; cdr3_aa: CASGLGGGYGYTF
v_call: TRBV28; d_call: TRBD1; clone_size: NA; j_call: TRBJ2-2; cdr3_nt: TGTGCCAGCAGACCCCTCGGGACAGGGAACACCGGGGAGCTGTTTTTT; cdr3_aa: CASRPLGTGNTGELFF
v_call: TRBV7-3; d_call: NA; clone_size: NA; j_call: TRBJ2-3; cdr3_nt: TGTGCCAGCAGCCGGGGGACTGCCCTCGAGAAAGATACGCAGTATTTT; cdr3_aa: CASSRGTALEKDTQYF
v_call: TRBV9; d_call: TRBD2; clone_size: once; j_call: TRBJ2-3; cdr3_nt: TGTGCCAGCAGCCTCCGTGGGGGGGTCGGCACAGATACGCAGTATTTT; cdr3_aa: CASSLRGGVGTDTQYF
v_call: TRBV5-4; d_call: TRBD2; clone_size: NA; j_call: TRBJ2-3; cdr3_nt: TGTGCCAGCAGCTTGAGGGAAACTAGCGGGGACCCTAGCACAGATACGCAGTATTTT; cdr3_aa: CASSLRETSGDPSTDTQYF
v_call: TRBV7-3; d_call: NA; clone_size: NA; j_call: TRBJ2-6; cdr3_nt: TGTGCCAGCAGCCTCCGGGAACCCGTGAGTGGGGCCAACGTCCTGACTTTC; cdr3_aa: CASSLREPVSGANVLTF
v_call: TRBV27; d_call: NA; clone_size: few; j_call: TRBJ2-7; cdr3_nt: TGTGCCAGCAGTTCCCTCGGGGGTAGCAGCTACGAGCAGTACTTC; cdr3_aa: CASSSLGGSSYEQYF
v_call: TRBV5-4; d_call: TRBD2; clone_size: NA; j_call: TRBJ2-1; cdr3_nt: TGTGCCAGCAGCTTGGATGCGGGAGGGAAGGATGAGCAGTTCTTC; cdr3_aa: CASSLDAGGKDEQFF
v_call: TRBV7-3; d_call: TRBD1; clone_size: NA; j_call: TRBJ2-1; cdr3_nt: TGTGCCAGCAGCTCTCCGGGACAGGGGGCTCATGAGCAGTTCTTC; cdr3_aa: CASSSPGQGAHEQFF
v_call: TRBV11-3; d_call: NA; clone_size: NA; j_call: TRBJ2-6; cdr3_nt: TGTGCCAGCAGCTTAGGTATATCTGGGGCCAACGTCCTGACTTTC; cdr3_aa: CASSLGISGANVLTF
v_call: TRBV5-4; d_call: TRBD1; clone_size: NA; j_call: TRBJ2-7; cdr3_nt: TGTGCCAGCAGCTTTCCAGGGGGAGCGGCCTACGAGCAGTACTTC; cdr3_aa: CASSFPGGAAYEQYF
v_call: TRBV13; d_call: TRBD2; clone_size: NA; j_call: TRBJ2-5; cdr3_nt: TGTGCCAGCAGCGTCAGAACGGGAGGGGTAGAGACCCAGTACTTC; cdr3_aa: CASSVRTGGVETQYF
v_call: TRBV13; d_call: NA; clone_size: NA; j_call: TRBJ1-1; cdr3_nt: TGTGCCAGCAGCAACCCCCGGGAAAACACTGAAGCTTTCTTT; cdr3_aa: CASSNPRENTEAFF
v_call: TRBV9; d_call: NA; clone_size: few; j_call: TRBJ2-2; cdr3_nt: TGTGCCAGCAGCATCCGACTAGACCCCACCGGGGAGCTGTTTTTT; cdr3_aa: CASSIRLDPTGELFF
v_call: TRBV9; d_call: NA; clone_size: once; j_call: TRBJ2-2; cdr3_nt: TGTGCCAGCAGCGTTTCGGCTAGAGGGGGCGGGGAGCTGTTTTTT; cdr3_aa: CASSVSARGGGELFF
v_call: TRBV4-3; d_call: TRBD1; clone_size: NA; j_call: TRBJ2-7; cdr3_nt: TGCGCCAGCAGCCAAGAGCTGGGGACAGGGCTCTACGAGCAGTACTTC; cdr3_aa: CASSQELGTGLYEQYF
v_call: TRBV7-8; d_call: NA; clone_size: NA; j_call: TRBJ1-3; cdr3_nt: TGTGCCAGCAGCTTGACGGGAGGGTCTGGAAACACCATATATTTT; cdr3_aa: CASSLTGGSGNTIYF
v_call: TRBV9; d_call: TRBD2; clone_size: large; j_call: TRBJ2-1; cdr3_nt: TGTGCCAGCAGCGTTTGGGGAGGGACTAGCGGGCTCAATGAGCAGTTCTTC; cdr3_aa: CASSVWGGTSGLNEQFF
v_call: TRBV12-3/TRBV12-4; d_call: NA; clone_size: NA; j_call: TRBJ1-2; cdr3_nt: TGTGCCAGCAGTTGGGGGGGGGCGCCGGGCTACACCTTC; cdr3_aa: CASSWGGAPGYTF
v_call: TRBV7-2; d_call: TRBD1; clone_size: NA; j_call: TRBJ1-5; cdr3_nt: TGTGCCAGCAGCACATTAACAGGGGATAATCAGCCCCAGCATTTT; cdr3_aa: CASSTLTGDNQPQHF
v_call: TRBV19; d_call: NA; clone_size: NA; j_call: TRBJ2-3; cdr3_nt: TGTGCCAGTGGCAGGGTTACAGATACGCAGTATTTT; cdr3_aa: CASGRVTDTQYF
v_call: TRBV3-1/TRBV3-2; d_call: NA; clone_size: NA; j_call: TRBJ2-7; cdr3_nt: TGTGCCAGCAGCCAAGAATCGGGGACTTTCTACGAGCAGTACTTC; cdr3_aa: CASSQESGTFYEQYF
v_call: TRBV5-4; d_call: TRBD1; clone_size: NA; j_call: TRBJ1-2; cdr3_nt: TGTGCCAGCAGCCTGGGGGGACAGCCTCTCTATGGCTACACCTTC; cdr3_aa: CASSLGGQPLYGYTF
v_call: TRBV6-2/TRBV6-3; d_call: NA; clone_size: NA; j_call: TRBJ1-2; cdr3_nt: TGTGCCAGCAGTCCGGGGTATGGCTACACCTTC; cdr3_aa: CASSPGYGYTF
v_call: TRBV10-3; d_call: NA; clone_size: NA; j_call: TRBJ2-7; cdr3_nt: TGTGCCATCAGTGAGGCGGCCTACGAGCAGTACTTC; cdr3_aa: CAISEAAYEQYF